The rows below give T cell receptor beta chains drawn from one sample of a study of blood T cells in healthy people across ages. TCRdb reprocessed the 5' RACE reads via MiXCR and lists one record per CDR3 protein. The sample has some 1.8 million distinct CDR3 sequences, 39% seen once. Sequenced material: blood. The receptors originated from a human donor in good health. Both conserved end residues are part of each CDR3. Fields, in order: J gene, D gene, V gene, clone size, CDR3 DNA, CDR3 protein. A D gene is named only where the DNA matches it firmly. Not all rows give a size; the values are once, few, many and, for expanded clones, a class.

J: TRBJ2-7
D: .
V: TRBV7-2
size: .
DNA: TGTGCCAGCAGCTTAGAGGCCAGGGGAATCGAGCAGTACTTC
CDR3: CASSLEARGIEQYF

J: TRBJ2-1
D: .
V: TRBV20-1
size: .
DNA: TGCAGTGCACTCGAATACGGGGGAAGCTCCTACAATGAGCAGTTCTTC
CDR3: CSALEYGGSSYNEQFF

J: TRBJ2-1
D: TRBD2
V: TRBV4-2
size: .
DNA: TGTGCCAGCAGCCAAGAGGCGGCGGGGGGGATAAATGAGCAGTTCTTC
CDR3: CASSQEAAGGINEQFF

J: TRBJ1-2
D: TRBD1
V: TRBV7-9
size: .
DNA: TGTGCCAGCAGCTCCTCGGGACAGTTCTATGGCTACACCTTC
CDR3: CASSSSGQFYGYTF

J: TRBJ2-1
D: .
V: TRBV7-2
size: .
DNA: TGTGCCAGCAGCTTAGTGGCCGGTACAGGTGAGCAGTTCTTC
CDR3: CASSLVAGTGEQFF

J: TRBJ2-7
D: TRBD1
V: TRBV6-2/TRBV6-3
size: few
DNA: TGTGCCAGTGGACAGGGGGCGTCCGAGCAGTACTTC
CDR3: CASGQGASEQYF

J: TRBJ2-3
D: .
V: TRBV24-1
size: .
DNA: TGTGCCACCAGTGATTCACAGGCTTACACAGATACGCAGTATTTT
CDR3: CATSDSQAYTDTQYF

J: TRBJ2-7
D: .
V: TRBV11-2
size: .
DNA: TGTGCCAGCAGCTTGGGGCGGGGGCTCAGCTCCTACGAGCAGTACTTC
CDR3: CASSLGRGLSSYEQYF

J: TRBJ2-1
D: .
V: TRBV15
size: once
DNA: TGTGCCACCAGCAGGGGAGCAGGAGACGTTGATGAGCAGTTCTTC
CDR3: CATSRGAGDVDEQFF

J: TRBJ1-1
D: .
V: TRBV7-9
size: .
DNA: TGTGCCAGCAGCCCCGACACTGATGAAGCTTTCTTT
CDR3: CASSPDTDEAFF

J: TRBJ2-3
D: TRBD1
V: TRBV6-5
size: few
DNA: TGTGCCAGCAGTTACTTTGGACAGGGCACAGATACGCAGTATTTT
CDR3: CASSYFGQGTDTQYF

J: TRBJ2-5
D: TRBD1
V: TRBV12-3/TRBV12-4
size: few
DNA: TGTGCCAGCGCCCGACAGGGCGGAGAGACCCAGTACTTC
CDR3: CASARQGGETQYF

J: TRBJ1-6
D: .
V: TRBV7-8
size: .
DNA: TGTGCCAGCAGCTTCTGGGGGTCTCCCGGGGATAATTCACCCCTCCACTTT
CDR3: CASSFWGSPGDNSPLHF

J: TRBJ2-2
D: .
V: TRBV12-5
size: .
DNA: TGTGCTAGTGGTTTTCACACCGGGGAGCTGTTTTTT
CDR3: CASGFHTGELFF

J: TRBJ1-2
D: TRBD1
V: TRBV12-3/TRBV12-4
size: .
DNA: TGTGCCAGCGGACAGGAGGGTGGCTACACCTTC
CDR3: CASGQEGGYTF

J: TRBJ2-5
D: .
V: TRBV29-1
size: few
DNA: TGCAGCGTTGAAGTGGGGCGGGGACTCCAAGAGACCCAGTACTTC
CDR3: CSVEVGRGLQETQYF

J: TRBJ2-5
D: TRBD2
V: TRBV20-1
size: few
DNA: TGCAGTGCTAGAGATCCAGCGGGATTAAAAGAGACCCAGTACTTC
CDR3: CSARDPAGLKETQYF

J: TRBJ2-2
D: TRBD1
V: TRBV12-3/TRBV12-4
size: .
DNA: TGTGCCAGCAGTTTCGGGACAGCCCCGAACACCGGGGAGCTGTTTTTT
CDR3: CASSFGTAPNTGELFF

J: TRBJ2-4
D: TRBD1
V: TRBV5-1
size: .
DNA: TGCGCCAGCAGCTTGGTGGCGGGACAGGGCTCTAACATTCAGTACTTC
CDR3: CASSLVAGQGSNIQYF

J: TRBJ1-6
D: TRBD1
V: TRBV6-2/TRBV6-3
size: .
DNA: TGTGCCAGCAGTTCCGGGACAGAGGAGTATTCACCCCTCCACTTT
CDR3: CASSSGTEEYSPLHF

J: TRBJ2-4
D: .
V: TRBV7-9
size: once
DNA: TGTGCCAGCCACCGCTCGGGCGGAGAAAACATTCAGTACTTC
CDR3: CASHRSGGENIQYF

J: TRBJ1-1
D: .
V: TRBV27
size: .
DNA: TGTGCCAGCAGTATAGGAGCTCACCGAGGTGCTCGGGTGAACACTGAAGCTTTCTTT
CDR3: CASSIGAHRGARVNTEAFF

J: TRBJ1-2
D: .
V: TRBV20-1
size: .
DNA: TGCAGTGCTAGAGAATATCAAGCTTGGACGGATGGCTACACCTTC
CDR3: CSAREYQAWTDGYTF

J: TRBJ1-2
D: .
V: TRBV9
size: .
DNA: TGTGCCAGCAGCGTAGCGTCCTATGGCTACACCTTC
CDR3: CASSVASYGYTF

J: TRBJ2-1
D: TRBD1
V: TRBV5-1
size: .
DNA: TGCGCCAGCAGGGTAAGACAGGGCGATAATTATGAGCAGTTCTTC
CDR3: CASRVRQGDNYEQFF

J: TRBJ2-3
D: TRBD2
V: TRBV4-3
size: .
DNA: TGCGCCAGCAGCCAAGATCGGGGCGGGGGGGCCGTAACAGATACGCAGTATTTT
CDR3: CASSQDRGGGAVTDTQYF

J: TRBJ2-1
D: .
V: TRBV27
size: .
DNA: TGTGCCAGCGGGAATAGGGACGGCTACAATGAGCAGTTCTTC
CDR3: CASGNRDGYNEQFF

J: TRBJ2-3
D: .
V: TRBV29-1
size: few
DNA: TGCAGCGTTGAGGGGGGCCGGAGGCTGCTGGCCGACACAGATACGCAGTATTTT
CDR3: CSVEGGRRLLADTDTQYF

J: TRBJ1-2
D: .
V: TRBV7-2
size: few
DNA: TGTGCCAGCAGCTTTATCCCAGGGACGGCATATGGCTACACCTTC
CDR3: CASSFIPGTAYGYTF

J: TRBJ2-5
D: TRBD2
V: TRBV7-2
size: .
DNA: TGTGCCAGCAGCTTGAACGGGGGGGCTAAGGAGACCCAGTACTTC
CDR3: CASSLNGGAKETQYF

J: TRBJ1-1
D: .
V: TRBV12-3/TRBV12-4
size: few
DNA: TGTGCCAGCGGGTACAGTGAAGCTTTCTTT
CDR3: CASGYSEAFF

J: TRBJ2-1
D: .
V: TRBV21-1
size: .
DNA: TGTGCCAGCACCAAGAAGACAGGGGAGGAAAATGAGCAGTTCTTC
CDR3: CASTKKTGEENEQFF

J: TRBJ1-5
D: TRBD1
V: TRBV19
size: .
DNA: TGTGCCAGTAGTAAGCGGGACAGGGAGGATCAGCCCCAGCATTTT
CDR3: CASSKRDREDQPQHF

J: TRBJ2-3
D: .
V: TRBV5-5
size: many
DNA: TGTGCCAGCAGCTTACCCAGCTCTAGCACAGATACGCAGTATTTT
CDR3: CASSLPSSSTDTQYF

J: TRBJ1-1
D: .
V: TRBV15
size: few
DNA: TGTGCCACCAGCAGAGATGGTCAGAACACTGAAGCTTTCTTT
CDR3: CATSRDGQNTEAFF

J: TRBJ1-5
D: TRBD1
V: TRBV27
size: .
DNA: TGTGCCAGCAGTATTACAGGGGGAGGACCTGGTCAGCCCCAGCATTTT
CDR3: CASSITGGGPGQPQHF

J: TRBJ2-1
D: TRBD2
V: TRBV4-3
size: few
DNA: TGCGCCAGCAGCCAAGATTTCCAGCGGGGGAGCAATGAGCAGTTCTTC
CDR3: CASSQDFQRGSNEQFF

J: TRBJ2-3
D: TRBD2
V: TRBV10-3
size: .
DNA: TGTGCCATCAGTGAGTCAGCGGGGGGGCAGGCAGATACGCAGTATTTT
CDR3: CAISESAGGQADTQYF

J: TRBJ2-3
D: TRBD2
V: TRBV28
size: .
DNA: TGTGCCAGCAGTCGCGGGGGGGCTAGCACAGATACGCAGTATTTT
CDR3: CASSRGGASTDTQYF

J: TRBJ2-1
D: TRBD2
V: TRBV4-2
size: .
DNA: TGTGCCAGCAGCCAAGATTCGAGGGACTACTACATATCGAGCTCCTACAATGAGCAGTTCTTC
CDR3: CASSQDSRDYYISSSYNEQFF

J: TRBJ2-7
D: .
V: TRBV20-1
size: few
DNA: TGCAGTGCTAGAGAACTAGCCTACGAGCAGTACTTC
CDR3: CSARELAYEQYF

J: TRBJ2-5
D: .
V: TRBV4-2
size: many
DNA: TGCGCCAGCAGCCAGTTAGGAGAGACCCAGTACTTC
CDR3: CASSQLGETQYF

J: TRBJ2-1
D: TRBD2
V: TRBV2
size: .
DNA: TGTGCCACCGGGGGGGGCAATGAGCAGTTCTTC
CDR3: CATGGGNEQFF